This TCR beta chain appears in the sequencing data of a study of blood T cells in healthy people across ages (dated by TCRdb to the mid-2010s). Some background on the complete study: In model experiments, template switching captured roughly one uniquely barcoded TCR beta cDNA molecule for every two T cells. The study analyzed two additional independent replicas of 1 million unique cDNA reads from the same blood draw for two donors, one aged 18 to 30 and one aged 80 or older. Four age groups were formed from the donors: young (average roughly 16 years), middle-aged (roughly 38), aged (more than 55) and long-lived (around 82). Using deep sequencing normalized with unique cDNA molecular identifiers, the study measured how TCR beta repertoire diversity changes with age. To avoid experimental bias, donors of different ages were randomly spread across the sequencing lanes. Summary of the overall study and its limitations: There was a strong correlation between observed TCR beta diversity and the percentage of naive T cells measured by flow cytometry. Conclusive comparison of naive and antigen-experienced compartments was prevented by the profiling of bulk unsorted PBMCs. Estimates of total diversity based on one million sequenced T cells were regarded as lower bounds and as underestimates. Compared with the aged group, more naive CD4+ T cells, fewer expanded clones and increased TCR diversity were shown by the long-lived group, suggesting age selection. Donor CMV infection status was unknown, potentially confounding age-related changes in expanded clonotypes. As age increased, observed TCR beta diversity per million T cells dropped in a roughly linear way, and a significant reduction was already evident by age about 40.

Donors were around 37 systemically healthy Caucasian individuals from Russia aged roughly 6 to 95 years. Around 10 milliliters of peripheral blood were collected from each donor into EDTA-treated Vacutainer tubes. Ficoll-Paque density-gradient centrifugation was used to isolate PBMCs, with at least 6 million obtained per sample. Trizol reagent was used to extract total RNA from the PBMCs, yielding at least 5.5 micrograms per sample. For every donor, an aliquot of PBMCs went through flow cytometry to measure the percentages of naive CD45RAhigh/CD27high T cells. The CDR3, cysteine through phenylalanine, is 13 amino acids long. The sequence is cut down to CDR3 DNA, 39 bases in frame from base 1. CDR1 and CDR2 are drawn from the germline V gene (reference sequence): SEHNR, FQNEAQ. V is clipped by 2 bases and J by 3 bases, and the sequence between their germline boundaries is 7 bases long. This clonotype was found a few times. No cognate antigen has been identified for it. Base quality data are lacking; no much larger clone is found one base away.

To prepare the library, 5' RACE was applied. Instrument used: Illumina HiSeq 2500. A second roughly 6 to 11 cycle PCR used a sample-barcoded 5' primer and a J-beta primer mix. A template-switch 5' adaptor carrying 12 random nucleotides introduced a unique molecular identifier onto each TCR beta cDNA molecule. Each sample yielded at least 2.5 million CDR3-containing paired-end reads. First-strand cDNA synthesis was performed from all RNA using the Mint cDNA synthesis kit, with priming by a TRBC-specific oligonucleotide. Following uracil-DNA glycosylase treatment, all cDNA underwent a first 18-cycle PCR with the universal primers M1SS and BC2_uni_R. The original pipeline was this. For normalization, 1 million high-quality reads, each with a distinct molecular identifier, were randomly selected from each sample. Instead of being binned into consensus sequences, reads that shared molecular identifiers were thrown out. MiTCR, set to a Q25 quality threshold and the strictest error-elimination algorithm, was used for CDR3 identification, clonotype clustering and error correction. A nonparametric unseen species model with Euler transformation was used to estimate lower-bound total TCR beta diversity. TCRdb reanalyzed the raw reads on its own, using fastp at Q25 for trimming and MiXCR for clone calling, and kept in-frame beta chains. Each CDR3 protein gets just one entry, which takes the most common genes and DNA from the rows behind it. The V and J calls and clone size are TCRdb's, not the authors'. This sample holds approximately 1.5 million distinct CDR3 sequences; approximately 43% were observed only once. About 4% of the sample comes from the top ten.

The source of this sequence is a woman aged 18-30 years in good health. This sequence uses TRBV7-9 and TRBJ2-5, with TRBD2 tentatively as D gene (5 bases match). The sequenced material came from blood. Here the CDR3 is given as CASSLFGKETQYF. At the DNA level, the sequence is TGTGCCAGCAGCTTATTCGGGAAAGAGACCCAGTACTTC.